The rows below give T cell receptor beta chains drawn from one sample of a study of hypomethylating agent response in myelodysplastic syndrome. Only in-frame clones appear in the TCRdb table, and some are missing; sequencing was by immunoSEQ multiplex PCR. The data show approximately 10,000 clones, 75% to 85% seen once. The sequenced sample was bone marrow, obtained before or after starting hypomethylating agent treatment for myelodysplastic syndrome (not recorded which). These receptors all come from a human donor with myelodysplastic syndrome. The CDR3 runs from the conserved cysteine through the conserved F or W. The D gene is left open where the match is weak. Clone size is given for some rows only: seen once, a few or many times, or a class if the clone is expanded.

abundance	j_gene	d_gene	v_gene	CDR3nt	CDR3aa
.	TRBJ2-7	.	TRBV18	TGTGCCAGCTCACCTCCCTCAGATTCCTACGAGCAGTACTTC	CASSPPSDSYEQYF
.	TRBJ1-3	.	TRBV19	TGTGCCAGTAGTATAGATCCCTGGACAACCTCTGGAAACACCATATATTTT	CASSIDPWTTSGNTIYF
.	TRBJ2-2	.	TRBV28	TGTGCCAGCAGACAGAACACCGGGGAGCTGTTTTTT	CASRQNTGELFF
few	TRBJ2-5	TRBD1	TRBV5-6	TGTGCCAGCAGCATCAGGGGGCGGCAGGAGACCCAGTACTTC	CASSIRGRQETQYF
.	TRBJ1-5	TRBD1	TRBV2	TGTGCCAGCAGTTTGGACAGGGGTGGGAGTCAGCCCCAGCATTTT	CASSLDRGGSQPQHF
.	TRBJ2-2	.	TRBV5-1	TGCGCCAGCAGCTTGGGACCGACCGGCGGGGAGCTGTTTTTT	CASSLGPTGGELFF
.	TRBJ2-2	.	TRBV5-1	TGCGCCAGCAGCCCGCAAGGGACCCTGAACACCGGGGAGCTGTTTTTT	CASSPQGTLNTGELFF
.	TRBJ2-4	TRBD2	TRBV4-1	TGCGCCAGCAGCCCCGCCGGGGGGGAGGGGAACATTCAGTACTTC	CASSPAGGEGNIQYF
.	TRBJ2-7	.	TRBV6-1	TGTGCCATTTTTTCGAGGGACTCCTACGAGCAGTACTTC	CAIFSRDSYEQYF
once	TRBJ2-5	TRBD2	TRBV4-2	TGTGCCAGCAGCCAAGATCCGGCTAGCGGCTTCCAAGAGACCCAGTACTTC	CASSQDPASGFQETQYF
.	TRBJ1-1	.	TRBV6-1	TGTGCCAGCAGTGGGGCCGCGTGGCGGGGGTTGAACACTGAAGCTTTCTTT	CASSGAAWRGLNTEAFF
few	TRBJ2-7	TRBD2	TRBV6-5	TGTGCCAGCAGTTACTCGGCGGGAGTAATCAACGAGCAGTACTTC	CASSYSAGVINEQYF
.	TRBJ1-6	.	TRBV9	TGTGCCAGCGGCGGAGGTTCACCCCTCCACTTT	CASGGGSPLHF
.	TRBJ2-3	.	TRBV4-1	TGCGCCAGCAGCCAAGAAGACTACCGGACCACAGATACGCAGTATTTT	CASSQEDYRTTDTQYF
.	TRBJ2-7	.	TRBV5-6	TGTGCCAGCACCTGGAGGGGGTACGACGAGCAGTACTTC	CASTWRGYDEQYF
.	TRBJ2-2	TRBD2	TRBV6-5	TGTGCCAGCAGTCTAGCGGGGACGAACACCGGGGAGCTGTTTTTT	CASSLAGTNTGELFF
once	TRBJ2-3	.	TRBV7-9	TGTGCCAGCAGCTCGCCCTCAGCCACAGATACGCAGTATTTT	CASSSPSATDTQYF
.	TRBJ1-6	.	TRBV7-2	TGTGCCAGCAGCCTAGAAAGGGGGACGGCTAATTCACCCCTCCACTTT	CASSLERGTANSPLHF
.	TRBJ2-7	.	TRBV7-9	TGTGCCAGCAGCTTGGGGGCCTCCGCATCGGACGAGCAGTACTTC	CASSLGASASDEQYF
few	TRBJ2-7	.	TRBV5-1	TGCGCCAGCAGCTTGGTTGGCAGTATCTACGAGCAGTACTTC	CASSLVGSIYEQYF
.	TRBJ2-2	.	TRBV2	TGTGCCAGCAGTGCATGGACCGGGGAGCTGTTTTTT	CASSAWTGELFF
.	TRBJ2-3	TRBD1	TRBV5-1	TGCGCCAGCAGTTGGACAGGGGGCACAGATACGCAGTATTTT	CASSWTGGTDTQYF
.	TRBJ1-2	.	TRBV5-1	TGCGCCAGCCGCCGGGACGCCCGGTCGAGAGGCTACACCTTC	CASRRDARSRGYTF
.	TRBJ2-3	.	TRBV9	TGTGCCAGCAGTTTTGCGTACGGCACAGATACGCAGTATTTT	CASSFAYGTDTQYF
.	TRBJ1-6	TRBD1	TRBV2	TGTGCCAGCAGTGTAGGTACAGGGGCAAATTCACCCCTCCACTTT	CASSVGTGANSPLHF